This T cell receptor (beta chain) was identified during a study of CD8+CD57+ T cells in acquired aplastic anemia. As for the study in general: Sorting CD4+ and CD8+ cells gave DNA averaging 3.2 ug. General observations from the study: The number of CD8+ CDR3 sequences shared by patients and controls was twenty-nine.

As to this clonotype: Its specificity is not known.

Germline values: CDR1 ENHRY, CDR2 SYGVKD. The CDR3 is 12 amino acids. Trimming removed 5 bases from V and 6 bases from J, with 11 bases in between. Template material for TCR beta VDJ and CDR3 profiling consisted of genomic DNA. MiXCR was run by TCRdb on the reads, yielding one entry per CDR3 protein. The sample includes approximately 380,000 distinct CDR3 sequences, just under 70% of them seen just once. The TCR sequence derives from a human donor in good health, serving as a control. The sequenced sample consisted of sorted CD4+, CD8+, or CD8+CD57+ T cells (not recorded which) from PBMCs. The V gene is TRBV10-3, the J gene TRBJ2-7; D remains unclear. The CDR3 DNA is TGTGCCATCAGTCCGGGCCCCCCCGAGCAGTACTTC. Translated: CAISPGPPEQYF.